The T cell receptor (beta chain) under discussion was sequenced for a study of blood T cell repertoires in COVID-19. On the study more broadly: Samples of COVID-19 (acute and convalescent) were obtained from the United States, Italy and Spain. PBMCs, B-cell-depleted T cells, or T cells were the source of the cDNA or gDNA that made up the material.

Authors' processing steps: Cell counts per sample came from amplifying reference gene primers. TCRdb's table, derived via immunoSEQ multiplex PCR, lists solely in-frame clones and lacks some. V, J and clone size are those of that table, while D and trimming were read from the DNA. This sample yields about 150,000 clones, of which about four fifths are seen a single time; less than 4.5% belongs to the top ten. The V gene's germline CDR1 is SGHRS and CDR2 YFSETQ. V lost 7 bases and J lost 4; bases outside the gene matches: 6. CDR3 length equals 15 residues. This clone was picked up a small number of times.

Sequencing was done on a sample of peripheral blood. This TCR was sampled from a woman aged 80 or older with acute or convalescent COVID-19. The chain carries TRBV5-1 and TRBJ2-1, with TRBD2 matching over 12 bases. The chain's CDR3 is CASRIGLAGYNEQFF. In DNA form, the CDR3 reads TGCGCCAGCCGAATCGGACTAGCGGGATACAATGAGCAGTTCTTC.